The sequence of this T cell receptor beta chain was determined in a study of radiotherapy plus CTLA-4 blockade in lung cancer. Study-wide points: Dynamics of early blood T cell clones, together with interferon-beta, were reportedly the best predictors of response.

Libraries were prepared by immunoSEQ multiplex PCR; TCRdb keeps only in-frame clonotypes and omits some of them. The sample consists of about 120,000 clones, about 87% of them appearing once. As concerns this clone: Its antigen is not identified.

CDR1 is MGHRA and CDR2 is YSYEKL in the germline V gene. The CDR3 has 20 amino acids. Trimming cost V 4 bases and J 2 bases; bases outside gene matches: 13. Chemo-refractory metastatic non-small-cell lung cancer patients received focal radiation with ipilimumab CTLA-4 blockade. The sequence was collected from a human donor with non-small cell lung cancer that progressed on radiotherapy plus ipilimumab. J is TRBJ2-1 and V is TRBV4-1; 14 bases agree with TRBD2. Sequences were derived from peripheral blood, sampled from a patient treated with radiotherapy plus ipilimumab. The CDR3 nucleotides read TGCGCCAGCAGCCCCTCGGGACTAGCGGGAGATAGAGGTGCCTACAATGAGCAGTTCTTC. Its protein is CASSPSGLAGDRGAYNEQFF.